This T cell receptor beta chain was identified in a study of T-cell reconstitution after alpha-beta-depleted transplantation in children. Findings and limits, study-wide: At the one-year point after transplant, T-cell counts and TCRbeta diversity were found to come mostly from T cells that had been newly produced. In some patients, recipient T cells and intrathymic progenitors surviving conditioning explained high day-60 diversity. Alpha-beta T cells about two months after transplant reportedly derived from several hundred expanded graft clones.

Unique molecular identifiers featured in how the TCRbeta library was prepared. TCRdb itself ran the PCR reads through MiXCR, one entry per CDR3 protein. The table has around 580,000 distinct CDR3 sequences, 20% to 25% seen once. This clonotype was seen many times. Its target is not known. This clonotype was sampled from a boy in the first two years of life who had a stem cell transplant for acute myeloid leukemia, so the T cells may come from the graft donor. The source was PBMCs, mostly from graft donor cells, collected 360 days after TCRalphabeta/CD19-depleted stem cell transplant.

The CDR3 DNA reads TGCAGTGCTGGACTGTATAGCAATCAGCCCCAGCATTTT. Translation gives CSAGLYSNQPQHF. This chain joins TRBV20-1 and TRBJ1-5; no clear D. The CDR3 has 13 residues. In germline, CDR1 is DFQATT, CDR2 SNEGSKA (reference sequence). The V end was cut by 5 bases, the J end by 0 bases, with 8 bases between.